Each of the 18 T cell receptor beta chains below was sequenced from the same sample in a study of vaccination effects on CD4 cells after COVID-19. TCRdb's table, derived via immunoSEQ multiplex PCR, lists solely in-frame clones and lacks some. In the table there are tens of thousands of clones, approximately 73% of which are singletons. Following 10 days of culture, CD4+ T cells were isolated. Vaccination of participants consisted of two doses of either the BNT162b2 or mRNA-1273 vaccine. These receptors' targets are unknown. Here the sequenced sample was CD4+ T cells from PBMCs cultured without peptide, taken after COVID-19 vaccination. These receptors came from a human donor who received a COVID-19 vaccine.

This clone was found a few times. The chain has TRBV28 and TRBJ1-5; D remains unclear. This CDR3 spans 14 amino acids. The germline CDR1 and CDR2 sequences are MDHEN and SYDVKM. V shed 8 bases and J shed 5 bases, with 16 bases lying between them. The CDR3 here is CASSLGGRYQPQHF. DNA of the CDR3: TGTGCCAGCTCCTTAGGAGGGCGATATCAGCCCCAGCATTTT.

The chain has TRBV6-6 and TRBJ2-3; the D is unclear. The CDR3 sequence is 15 residues long. V was pared by 7 bases and J by 0 bases, with 14 bases between. Per germline, CDR1 MNHNY and CDR2 SVGAGI (reference sequence). CDR3 coding DNA: TGTGCCAGCAACTCTCGGGCGGAAAGCACAGATACGCAGTATTTT. This gives the protein CASNSRAESTDTQYF.

This clone occurred once. The genes are TRBV7-9 and TRBJ2-4; weak D call: TRBD2 (6 bases). The CDR3 is 17 residues long. The ends were cut back, 0 bases at V and 6 bases at J, with 18 bases in the middle. Germline CDR1 and CDR2: SEHNR and FQNEAQ (reference sequence). The CDR3, as DNA: TGTGCCAGCAGCTTAGCCAGACTACCGGGGGTCGGAAACATTCAGTACTTC. It yields the protein CASSLARLPGVGNIQYF.

The genes are TRBV5-6 and TRBJ2-1; D not certain. V dropped 0 bases and J dropped 4 bases, with 17 bases sitting between them. The CDR3 has 17 amino acids. In germline, CDR1 is SGHDT, CDR2 YYEEEE. The CDR3 DNA reads as TGTGCCAGCAGCTTGGATGGGCTCGCGGAAACGTACAATGAGCAGTTCTTC. Encoded protein: CASSLDGLAETYNEQFF. Drawing the rest from reference TRBV5-6 and TRBJ2-1, the complete variable domain is DAGVTQSPTHLIKTRGQQVTLRCSPKSGHDTVSWYQQALGQGPQFIFQYYEEEERQRGNFPDRFSGHQFPNYSSELNVNALLLGDSALYLCASSLDGLAETYNEQFFGPGTRLTVL.

This rearrangement joins TRBV2 to TRBJ1-4, with TRBD1 identical over 8 bases. This CDR3 comprises 12 residues. The V segment lost 8 bases and the J segment 7 bases; nucleotides outside the gene matches: 3. Germline V lookup: CDR1 SNHLY, CDR2 FYNNEI. The CDR3 DNA sequence: TGTGCCAGCGCCGGACAGGGTGAAAAACTGTTTTTT. Protein sequence: CASAGQGEKLFF.

This clone has a handful of counts. Other nucleotide sequences from this sample produce the same CDR3. The chain combines TRBV5-1 with TRBJ1-5, with unresolved D. There are 14 residues in the CDR3. The germline CDR1 and CDR2 sequences are SGHRS and YFSETQ. Trimming stripped 0 bases from V and 4 bases from J, with 8 bases between. The CDR3 reads CASSLDGSNQPQHF. CDR3 coding DNA: TGCGCCAGCAGCTTGGATGGTTCGAATCAGCCCCAGCATTTT.

The rearrangement uses TRBV7-8 and TRBJ1-1, with D maybe TRBD1 (5 bases). Deletions cut 5 bases from V and 7 bases from J, with 20 bases between. The CDR3 loop spans 15 amino acids. Germline CDR1 and CDR2: SGHVS and FQNEAQ. The CDR3 spells CASSPRQGARGEAFF. The CDR3 DNA reads as TGTGCCAGCAGCCCAAGGCAGGGCGCGCGGGGTGAAGCTTTCTTT.

This rearrangement joins TRBV13 to TRBJ2-5; D perhaps matches TRBD2 (5 bases). Per germline, CDR1 PRHDT and CDR2 FYEKMQ (reference sequence). This CDR3 comprises 15 residues. V was cut by 6 bases and J by 4 bases, with 18 bases left in between. This CDR3 is CASRSGAGRGETQYF. The CDR3 coding sequence is TGTGCCAGCAGAAGTGGCGCCGGACGGGGAGAGACCCAGTACTTC.

The chain carries TRBV4-1 and TRBJ2-2; D may be TRBD1 (5 bases). The CDR3 is 15 residues long. Germline-derived CDR1 and CDR2 are MGHRA and YSYEKL. Deletions cut 1 base from V and 4 bases from J, with 10 bases between. CDR3 nucleotide sequence: TGCGCCAGCAGCCAAGCAGGGTATCTCACCGGGGAGCTGTTTTTT. Its translation is CASSQAGYLTGELFF.

The chain links TRBV19 to TRBJ2-3; TRBD1 aligns across 8 bases. Germline loops: CDR1 LNHDA, CDR2 SQIVND (reference sequence). CDR3 size: 15 residues. V gave up 3 bases and J gave up 9 bases; unmatched junction bases: 11. The CDR3, as DNA: TGTGCCAGTAGTATGTTGGCAGGGGGCTCGTTAACGCAGTATTTT. Amino acid sequence: CASSMLAGGSLTQYF.

This clone was observed a few times. This chain joins TRBV3-1 (or the pseudogene TRBV3-2) and TRBJ2-6; no definite D call. The CDR3 extends over 15 amino acids. Germline V gives CDR1 LGHDT, CDR2 YNNKEL (reference sequence). V lost 2 bases and J 0 bases, leaving 5 bases between the germline ends. The CDR3 nucleotides are TGTGCCAGCAGCCAATTGACCTCTGGGGCCAACGTCCTGACTTTC. It encodes CASSQLTSGANVLTF.

Worth noting for this clone: One end of the junction is discordant with germline, which a read error may explain. This chain uses TRBV5-6 with TRBJ2-3, with unresolved D. The length of the CDR3 is 17 residues. Looked up from germline, CDR1 is SGHDT and CDR2 is YYEEEE. The CDR3 loop is CASIDLDGYLSTNTQYF. The DNA of the CDR3 is TGTGCCAGCATCGACCTCGACGGCTACCTTAGCACAAATACGCAGTATTTT. The complete variable domain, with remaining parts taken from reference TRBV5-6 and TRBJ2-3, reads DAGVTQSPTHLIKTRGQQVTLRCSPKSGHDTVSWYQQALGQGPQFIFQYYEEEERQRGNFPDRFSGHQFPNYSSELNVNALLLGDSALYLCASIDLDGYLSTNTQYFGPGTRLTVL.

This chain joins TRBV5-1 and TRBJ2-3; 10 bases are a match to TRBD2. Germline CDR1 is SGHRS and CDR2 is YFSETQ. The CDR3 runs to 18 residues. The V segment lost 4 bases and the J segment 2 bases; nucleotides outside the gene matches: 13. CDR3 residues: CASSLRESGGAATDTQYF. The CDR3 DNA sequence: TGCGCCAGCAGCCTCCGTGAGAGCGGGGGGGCCGCCACAGATACGCAGTATTTT.

There are a few counts of this clone. The V gene is TRBV7-2, the J gene TRBJ2-7; perhaps TRBD2 as D (6 bases). The germline V gene encodes CDR1 SGHTA and CDR2 FQGNSA. There are 13 residues in the CDR3. Deletions cut 1 base from V and 6 bases from J, with 10 bases between. For the CDR3, the DNA is TGTGCCAGCAGCTTAGTGCGGGATTTCGAGCAGTACGTC. Translating gives CASSLVRDFEQYV.

This chain links TRBV5-8 with TRBJ2-5; possibly TRBD1 or TRBD2 for D (6 bases each). Germline V lookup: CDR1 SGHTS, CDR2 YDEGEE. The CDR3 extends over 16 amino acids. V gave up 7 bases and J gave up 3 bases, with 22 bases separating them. This CDR3 reads CASPGVPGASEETQYF. As DNA, the CDR3 is TGTGCCAGCCCGGGAGTCCCAGGGGCATCGGAAGAGACCCAGTACTTC. Based on the CDR3 plus reference TRBV5-8 and TRBJ2-5, the full variable domain is EAGVTQSPTHLIKTRGQQATLRCSPISGHTSVYWYQQALGLGLQFLLWYDEGEERNRGNFPPRFSGRQFPNYSSELNVNALELEDSALYLCASPGVPGASEETQYFGPGTRLLVL.

The chain recombines TRBV20-1 with TRBJ1-2, with D uncertain. The CDR3 length is 9 residues. In germline, CDR1 is DFQATT, CDR2 SNEGSKA (reference sequence). The V end lost 5 bases, the J end lost 4 bases, and 2 bases lay between the germline ends. CDR3 sequence (DNA): TGCAGTGCTGGCTATGGCTACACCTTC. Its protein is CSAGYGYTF.

The chain joins TRBV24-1 to TRBJ2-3; a weak D match, TRBD1 (5 bases). This CDR3 is built from 15 residues. The V and J ends lost 6 bases and 2 bases respectively, with 14 bases between them. CDR1 KGHDR and CDR2 SFDVKD come from the germline V gene. Written as DNA, the CDR3 is TGTGCCACCAGTCCCTCACAGGTAGACACAGATACGCAGTATTTT. Translating gives CATSPSQVDTDTQYF.

The V and J genes are TRBV27 and TRBJ2-3; TRBD1 or TRBD2 may be the D gene (6 bases each). Per germline, CDR1 MNHEY and CDR2 SMNVEV (reference sequence). The V and J ends lost 5 bases and 0 bases respectively, with 12 bases between them. The length of the CDR3 is 15 residues. CDR3 region: CASSRRGESTDTQYF. CDR3 coding DNA: TGTGCCAGCAGTCGAAGGGGGGAAAGCACAGATACGCAGTATTTT.